This T cell receptor beta chain is drawn from a study of CD8 T cells in Susac syndrome. Germline V CDR1 and CDR2: SGHTA, FQGNSA. Trimming removed 4 bases from V and 8 bases from J; junction bases left unmatched: 5. The CDR3 length is 14 residues. cDNA came from about 0.46 to 1 ug RNA primed by random hexamers. In TCRdb, the immunoSEQ multiplex PCR reads were re-called with MiXCR into one record per CDR3 protein. The table records tens of thousands of distinct CDR3 sequences, over 90% of them present only once. This TCR came from a human donor in good health. Material for sequencing was CD8+ T cells from PBMCs. The gene calls are TRBV7-2 and TRBJ1-4, with 9 nucleotides matching TRBD1. The CDR3, as DNA: TGTGCCAGCAGCTCGGGACAGGGAGGGGAAAAACTGTTTTTT. Its translation is CASSSGQGGEKLFF. Complete variable domain (other parts from reference TRBV7-2 and TRBJ1-4): GAGVSQSPSNKVTEKGKDVELRCDPISGHTALYWYRQSLGQGLEFLIYFQGNSAPDKSGLPSDRFSAERTGGSVSTLTIQRTQQEDSAVYLCASSSGQGGEKLFFGSGTQLSVL.